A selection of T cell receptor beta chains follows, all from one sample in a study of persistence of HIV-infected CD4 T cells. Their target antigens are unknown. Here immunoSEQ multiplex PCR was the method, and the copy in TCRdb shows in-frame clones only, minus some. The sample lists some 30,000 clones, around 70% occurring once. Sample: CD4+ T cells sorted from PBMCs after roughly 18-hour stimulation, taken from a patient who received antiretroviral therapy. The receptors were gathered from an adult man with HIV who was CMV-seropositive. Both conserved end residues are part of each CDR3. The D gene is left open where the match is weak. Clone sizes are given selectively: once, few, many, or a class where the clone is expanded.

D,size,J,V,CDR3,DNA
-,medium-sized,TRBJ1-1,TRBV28,CASSLGQNTEAFF,TGTGCCAGCAGTTTAGGGCAGAACACTGAAGCTTTCTTT
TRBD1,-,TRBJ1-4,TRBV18,CASSPGQFNEKLFF,TGTGCCAGCTCACCGGGACAGTTTAATGAAAAACTGTTTTTT
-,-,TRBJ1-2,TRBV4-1,CASSPEGSANYGYTF,TGCGCCAGCAGCCCAGAGGGGTCAGCTAACTATGGCTACACCTTC
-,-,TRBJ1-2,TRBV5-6,CASSNSGERPNYGYTF,TGTGCCAGCAGCAACTCGGGAGAAAGGCCTAACTATGGCTACACCTTC
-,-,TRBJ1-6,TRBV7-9,CASSLYSGGRSPLHF,TGTGCCAGCAGCTTATATAGCGGTGGGCGATCACCCCTCCACTTT
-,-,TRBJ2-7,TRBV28,CASSLTDYEQYF,TGTGCCAGCAGCCTGACAGACTACGAGCAGTACTTC
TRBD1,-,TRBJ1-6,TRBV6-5,CASSWTGGRSPLHF,TGTGCCAGCAGTTGGACAGGGGGCAGATCACCCCTCCACTTT
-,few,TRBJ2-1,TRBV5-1,CASSLMTGEDEQFF,TGCGCCAGCAGCTTAATGACTGGGGAGGATGAGCAGTTCTTC
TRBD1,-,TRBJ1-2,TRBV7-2,CASSHPPLRGQGYGYTF,TGTGCCAGCAGCCATCCCCCACTCAGGGGGCAAGGCTATGGCTACACCTTC
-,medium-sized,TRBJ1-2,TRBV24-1,CATSDPPTDGYTF,TGTGCCACCAGTGATCCCCCGACGGATGGCTACACCTTC
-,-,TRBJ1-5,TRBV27,CASSSVGNQPQHF,TGTGCCAGCAGTTCAGTGGGCAATCAGCCCCAGCATTTT
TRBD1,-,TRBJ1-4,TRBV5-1,CASTRDSNEEKLFF,TGCGCCAGCACCCGGGACAGTAATGAGGAGAAACTGTTTTTT
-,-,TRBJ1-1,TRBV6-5,CASRDPAVVTEAFF,TGTGCCAGCAGGGACCCAGCCGTGGTCACTGAAGCTTTCTTT
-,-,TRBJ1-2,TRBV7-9,CASSPGGRGGYTF,TGTGCCAGCAGCCCCGGGGGCAGGGGCGGCTACACCTTC
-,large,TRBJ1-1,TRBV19,CASSILGRAFF,TGTGCCAGTAGTATTTTGGGTCGGGCTTTCTTT
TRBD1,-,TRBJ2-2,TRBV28,CASRQTGGTGELFF,TGTGCCAGCAGACAAACAGGGGGCACCGGGGAGCTGTTTTTT
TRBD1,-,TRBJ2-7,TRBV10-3,CAISVDRGSYEQYF,TGTGCCATCAGTGTGGACAGGGGGAGCTACGAGCAGTACTTC
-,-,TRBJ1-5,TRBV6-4,CASSDGGKQPQHF,TGTGCCAGCAGTGACGGGGGGAAGCAGCCCCAGCATTTT
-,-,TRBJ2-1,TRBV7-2,CASSLVGAGFSPSYNEQFF,TGTGCCAGCAGCTTAGTGGGAGCGGGCTTTTCCCCCTCCTACAATGAGCAGTTCTTC
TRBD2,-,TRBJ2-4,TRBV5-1,CASSDSSGGAVNDKNIQYF,TGCGCCAGCAGCGACTCTAGCGGGGGGGCCGTAAATGACAAAAACATTCAGTACTTC
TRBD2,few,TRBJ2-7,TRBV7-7,CASSLTSGAGYEQYF,TGTGCCAGCAGCCTTACTAGCGGGGCCGGCTACGAGCAGTACTTC